Presented here are 12 T cell receptor beta chains from one specimen sequenced in a study of OX40 agonist ivuxolimab in advanced cancers. Produced via immunoSEQ multiplex PCR; TCRdb's table is partial and in-frame only. Of about 60,000 clones in the sample, over 90% were seen once. This specimen consisted of CD4+ or CD8+ T cells sorted from blood, obtained in a trial of the OX40 agonist ivuxolimab. The receptor source for this set is an adult with an advanced solid tumor such as melanoma, head and neck, liver or kidney cancer.

In this sample, this clone turned up a few times. V and J are TRBV6-1 and TRBJ1-5; tentative D call: TRBD1 (5 bases). Germline V CDR1 and CDR2: MNHNS, SASEGT. Trimming pared 6 bases from V and 9 bases from J, leaving 18 bases between. This CDR3 contains 14 residues. This chain's CDR3 is CASRPRRGWGPQHF. CDR3 bases: TGTGCCAGCAGACCACGGCGGGGGTGGGGGCCCCAGCATTTT.

The chain links TRBV7-2 to TRBJ2-7; 10 bases are a match to TRBD1. Germline V gives CDR1 SGHTA, CDR2 FQGNSA. The V and J ends lost 3 bases and 2 bases, in that order; junction bases with no gene match: 7. The CDR3 runs to 16 residues. CDR3 in amino acids: CASSFGTGVRAYEQYF. CDR3 sequence (DNA): TGTGCCAGCAGCTTCGGGACAGGGGTACGAGCCTACGAGCAGTACTTC.

This chain joins TRBV28 and TRBJ1-1, with D unresolved. CDR1 is MDHEN, CDR2 SYDVKM, per germline. V was cut by 5 bases and J by 1 base, with 8 bases left in between. The CDR3 is made up of 13 amino acids. Written as DNA, the CDR3 is TGTGCCAGCAGTAGCCGGTGGAACACTGAAGCTTTCTTT. The encoded protein is CASSSRWNTEAFF.

This chain connects TRBV29-1 to TRBJ2-1, with a possible D match to TRBD2 (6 bases). CDR1 SQVTM and CDR2 ANQGSEA come from the germline V gene. This CDR3 is 15 amino acids long. V lost 0 bases and J lost 8, with 17 bases in between. CDR3 nucleotide sequence: TGCAGCGTTGAAGAGTCCGGGAGTTCGTGGCATGAGCAGTTCTTC. It yields the protein CSVEESGSSWHEQFF.

This chain connects TRBV5-6 to TRBJ2-1; 8 bases are shared with TRBD1. CDR3 length: 17 residues. V lost 4 bases and J lost 7; bases outside the gene matches: 16. Germline-derived CDR1 and CDR2 are SGHDT and YYEEEE. CDR3 DNA sequence: TGTGCCAGCAGCCCGGGGTGGGCAGGGGGCGATAGGAATGAGCAGTTCTTC. This sequence encodes CASSPGWAGGDRNEQFF.

V is TRBV19 and J is TRBJ2-1; 8 bases match TRBD1. The germline gives CDR1 LNHDA, CDR2 SQIVND (reference sequence). Trimming cost V 3 bases and J 9 bases; bases outside gene matches: 7. The length of the CDR3 is 14 residues. Written as DNA, the CDR3 is TGTGCCAGTAGTATCCTCGGACAGGGTATTGAGCAGTTCTTC. Amino acid sequence: CASSILGQGIEQFF.

The chain couples TRBV18 to TRBJ2-1; TRBD2 agrees at 7 bases. Germline lookup yields CDR1 KGHSH and CDR2 LQKENI. The CDR3 runs 14 residues. V lost 6 bases to trimming and J lost 6 bases; unmatched junction nucleotides: 8. This CDR3 is CASSPGASGNEQFF. CDR3 bases: TGTGCCAGCTCCCCTGGTGCTAGCGGCAATGAGCAGTTCTTC. Complete variable domain (other parts from reference TRBV18 and TRBJ2-1): NAGVMQNPRHLVRRRGQEARLRCSPMKGHSHVYWYRQLPEEGLKFMVYLQKENIIDESGMPKERFSAEFPKEGPSILRIQQVVRGDSAAYFCASSPGASGNEQFFGPGTRLTVL.

The chain uses TRBV6-5 and TRBJ2-3, with D hard to call. Between the trimmed V and J ends, which lost 2 bases and 6 bases, there was a span of 3 bases. CDR1 is MNHEY, CDR2 SVGAGI, per germline. CDR3 length: 11 residues. The CDR3 nucleotides read TGTGCCAGCAGTTACCGGGATACGCAGTATTTT. This translates into CASSYRDTQYF.

The rearrangement links TRBV7-6 to TRBJ1-2; D remains unclear. CDR1 SGHVS and CDR2 FNYEAQ come from the germline V gene. This CDR3 has 15 amino acids. V gave up 7 bases and J gave up 2 bases, with 17 bases separating them. CDR3 nucleotide sequence: TGTGCCAGCACCCCGGAGTCAAGACAAAACTATGGCTACACCTTC. Translation gives CASTPESRQNYGYTF.

The V gene is TRBV19, the J gene TRBJ1-5; TRBD1 matches 9 bases. CDR3 length: 15 residues. The V gene's germline CDR1 is LNHDA and CDR2 SQIVND (reference sequence). J was trimmed by 4 bases and V by 5 bases; bases with no gene match: 6. The DNA for the CDR3 is TGTGCCAGTAGTTTCACCGGGACAGGGAATCAGCCCCAGCATTTT. This sequence encodes CASSFTGTGNQPQHF. The full variable domain, completed using reference TRBV19 and TRBJ1-5, is DGGITQSPKYLFRKEGQNVTLSCEQNLNHDAMYWYRQDPGQGLRLIYYSQIVNDFQKGDIAEGYSVSREKKESFPLTVTSAQKNPTAFYLCASSFTGTGNQPQHFGDGTRLSIL.

The chain combines TRBV9 with TRBJ2-7; 13 bases line up with TRBD2. Germline V gene data show CDR1 as SGDLS and CDR2 as YYNGEE. The V segment lost 4 bases and the J segment 2 bases; nucleotides outside the gene matches: 6. The length of the CDR3 is 16 residues. The CDR3 reads CASSSRLAGGTYEQYF. The CDR3 nucleotides read TGTGCCAGCAGCTCACGACTAGCGGGAGGTACCTACGAGCAGTACTTC. The full variable domain, in which reference TRBV9 and TRBJ2-7 provide the parts outside the CDR3, is DSGVTQTPKHLITATGQRVTLRCSPRSGDLSVYWYQQSLDQGLQFLIQYYNGEERAKGNILERFSAQQFPDLHSELNLSSLELGDSALYFCASSSRLAGGTYEQYFGPGTRLTVT.

This chain connects TRBV13 to TRBJ2-5; no clear D gene. CDR1 PRHDT and CDR2 FYEKMQ come from the germline V gene (reference sequence). There are 13 residues in the CDR3. The germline V and J ends were trimmed by 5 bases and 5 bases, with 12 bases remaining between them. The chain's CDR3 is CASSKGVSETQYF. Written as DNA, the CDR3 is TGTGCCAGCAGCAAGGGCGTCAGTGAGACCCAGTACTTC.